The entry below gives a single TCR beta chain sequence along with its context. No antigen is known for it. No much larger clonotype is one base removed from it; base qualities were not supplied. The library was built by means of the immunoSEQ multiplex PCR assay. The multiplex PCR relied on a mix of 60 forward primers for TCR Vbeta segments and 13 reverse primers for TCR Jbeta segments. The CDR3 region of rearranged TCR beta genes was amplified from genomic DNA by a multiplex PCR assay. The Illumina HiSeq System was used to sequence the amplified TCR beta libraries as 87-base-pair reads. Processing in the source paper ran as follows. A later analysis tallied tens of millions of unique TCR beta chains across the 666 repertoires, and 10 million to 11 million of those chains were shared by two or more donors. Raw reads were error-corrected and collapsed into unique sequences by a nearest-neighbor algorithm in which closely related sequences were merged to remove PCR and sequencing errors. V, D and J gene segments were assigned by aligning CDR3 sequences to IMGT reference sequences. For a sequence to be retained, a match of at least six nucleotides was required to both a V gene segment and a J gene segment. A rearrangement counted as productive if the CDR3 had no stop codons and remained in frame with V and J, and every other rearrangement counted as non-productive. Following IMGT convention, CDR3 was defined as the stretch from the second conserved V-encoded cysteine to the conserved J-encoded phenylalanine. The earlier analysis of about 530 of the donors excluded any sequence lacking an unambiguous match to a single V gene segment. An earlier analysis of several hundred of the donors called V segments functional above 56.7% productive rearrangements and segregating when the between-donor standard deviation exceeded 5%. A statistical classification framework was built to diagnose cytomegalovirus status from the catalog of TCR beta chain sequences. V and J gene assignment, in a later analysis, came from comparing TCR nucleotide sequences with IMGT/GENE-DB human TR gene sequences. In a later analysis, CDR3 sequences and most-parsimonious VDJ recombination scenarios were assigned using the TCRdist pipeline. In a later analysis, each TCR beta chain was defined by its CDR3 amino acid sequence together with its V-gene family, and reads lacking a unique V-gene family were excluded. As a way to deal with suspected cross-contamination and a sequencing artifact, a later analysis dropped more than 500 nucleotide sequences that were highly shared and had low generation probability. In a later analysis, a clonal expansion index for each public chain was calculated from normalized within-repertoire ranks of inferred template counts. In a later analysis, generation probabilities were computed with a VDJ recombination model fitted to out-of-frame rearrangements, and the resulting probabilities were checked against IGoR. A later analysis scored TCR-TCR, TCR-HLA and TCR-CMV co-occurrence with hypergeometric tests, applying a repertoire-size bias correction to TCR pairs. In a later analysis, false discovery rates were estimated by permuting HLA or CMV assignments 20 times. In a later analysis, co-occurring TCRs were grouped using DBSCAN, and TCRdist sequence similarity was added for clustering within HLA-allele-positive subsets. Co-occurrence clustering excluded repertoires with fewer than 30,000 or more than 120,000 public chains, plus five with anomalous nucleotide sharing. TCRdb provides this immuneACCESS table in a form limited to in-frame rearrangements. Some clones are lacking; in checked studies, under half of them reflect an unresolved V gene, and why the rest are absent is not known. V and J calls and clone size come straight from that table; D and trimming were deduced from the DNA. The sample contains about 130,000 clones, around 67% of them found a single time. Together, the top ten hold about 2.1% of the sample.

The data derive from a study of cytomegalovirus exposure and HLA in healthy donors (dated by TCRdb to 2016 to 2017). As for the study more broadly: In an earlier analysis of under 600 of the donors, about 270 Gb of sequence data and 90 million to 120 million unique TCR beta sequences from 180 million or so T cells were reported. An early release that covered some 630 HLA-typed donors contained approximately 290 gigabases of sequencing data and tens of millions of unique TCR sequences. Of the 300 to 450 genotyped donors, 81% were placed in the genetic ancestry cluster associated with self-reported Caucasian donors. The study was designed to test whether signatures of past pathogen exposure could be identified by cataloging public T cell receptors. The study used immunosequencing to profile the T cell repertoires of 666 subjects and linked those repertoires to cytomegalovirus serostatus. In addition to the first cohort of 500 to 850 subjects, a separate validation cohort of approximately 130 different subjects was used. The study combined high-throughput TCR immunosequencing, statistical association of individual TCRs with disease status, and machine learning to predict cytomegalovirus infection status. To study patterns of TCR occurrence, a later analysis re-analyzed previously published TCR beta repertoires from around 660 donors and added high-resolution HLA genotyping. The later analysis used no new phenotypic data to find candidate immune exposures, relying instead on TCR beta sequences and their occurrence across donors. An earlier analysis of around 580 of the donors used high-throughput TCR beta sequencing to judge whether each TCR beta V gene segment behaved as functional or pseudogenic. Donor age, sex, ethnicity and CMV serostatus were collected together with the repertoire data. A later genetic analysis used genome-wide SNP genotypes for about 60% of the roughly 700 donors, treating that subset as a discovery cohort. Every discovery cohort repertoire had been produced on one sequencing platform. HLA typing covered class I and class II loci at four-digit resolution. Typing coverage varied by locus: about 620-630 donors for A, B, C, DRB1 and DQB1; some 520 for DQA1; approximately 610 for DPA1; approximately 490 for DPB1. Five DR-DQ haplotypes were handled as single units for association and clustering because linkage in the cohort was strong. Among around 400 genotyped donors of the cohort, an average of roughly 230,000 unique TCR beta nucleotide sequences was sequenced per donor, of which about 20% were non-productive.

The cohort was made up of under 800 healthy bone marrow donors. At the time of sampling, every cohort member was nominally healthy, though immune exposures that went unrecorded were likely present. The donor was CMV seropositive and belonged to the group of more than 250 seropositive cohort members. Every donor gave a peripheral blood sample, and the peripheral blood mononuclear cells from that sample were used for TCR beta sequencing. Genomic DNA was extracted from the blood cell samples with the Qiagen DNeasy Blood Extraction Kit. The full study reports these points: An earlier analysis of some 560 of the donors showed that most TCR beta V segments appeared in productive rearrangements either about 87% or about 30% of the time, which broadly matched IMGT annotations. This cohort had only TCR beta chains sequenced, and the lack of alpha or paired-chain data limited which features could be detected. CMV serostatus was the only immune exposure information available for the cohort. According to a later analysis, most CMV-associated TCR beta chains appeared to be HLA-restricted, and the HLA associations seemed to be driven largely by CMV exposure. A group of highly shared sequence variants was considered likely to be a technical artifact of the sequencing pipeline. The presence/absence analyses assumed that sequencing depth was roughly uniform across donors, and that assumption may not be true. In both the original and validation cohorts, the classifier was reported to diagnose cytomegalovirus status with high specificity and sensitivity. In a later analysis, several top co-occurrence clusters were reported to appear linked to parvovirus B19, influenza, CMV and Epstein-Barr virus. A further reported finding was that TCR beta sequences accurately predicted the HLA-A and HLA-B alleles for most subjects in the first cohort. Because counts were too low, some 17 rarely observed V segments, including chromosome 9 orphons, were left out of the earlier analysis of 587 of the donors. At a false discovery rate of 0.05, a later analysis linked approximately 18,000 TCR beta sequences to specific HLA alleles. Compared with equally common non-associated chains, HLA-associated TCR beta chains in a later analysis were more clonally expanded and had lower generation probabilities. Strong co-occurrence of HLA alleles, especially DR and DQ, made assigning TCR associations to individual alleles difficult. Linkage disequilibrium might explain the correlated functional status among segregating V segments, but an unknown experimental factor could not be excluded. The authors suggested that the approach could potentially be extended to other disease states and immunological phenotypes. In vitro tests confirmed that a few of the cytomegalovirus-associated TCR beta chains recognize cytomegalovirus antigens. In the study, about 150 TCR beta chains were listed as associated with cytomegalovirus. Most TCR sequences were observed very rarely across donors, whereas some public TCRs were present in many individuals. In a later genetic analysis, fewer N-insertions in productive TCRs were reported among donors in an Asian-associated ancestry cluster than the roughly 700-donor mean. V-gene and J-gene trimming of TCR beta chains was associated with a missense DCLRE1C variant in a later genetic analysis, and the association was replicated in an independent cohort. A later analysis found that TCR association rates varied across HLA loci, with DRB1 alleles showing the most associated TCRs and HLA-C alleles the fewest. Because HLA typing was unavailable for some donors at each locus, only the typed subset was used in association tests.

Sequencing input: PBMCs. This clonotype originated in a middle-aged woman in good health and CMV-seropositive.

The CDR3 amino acid sequence is: CASSYSILNTEAFF. Read as DNA, the sequence is TGTGCCAGCAGTTACTCGATCCTAAACACTGAAGCTTTCTTT. The sequence is built from TRBV6-5 and TRBJ1-1; the D gene is unclear. Looking up the germline V gene yields CDR1 MNHEY and CDR2 SVGAGI. From the cysteine up to the phenylalanine, the CDR3 has a length of 14 residues. Only CDR3 DNA remains: 42 bases, in frame from the first base. V is pared back by 0 bases and J by 2 bases, with 7 bases lying between the germline termini.